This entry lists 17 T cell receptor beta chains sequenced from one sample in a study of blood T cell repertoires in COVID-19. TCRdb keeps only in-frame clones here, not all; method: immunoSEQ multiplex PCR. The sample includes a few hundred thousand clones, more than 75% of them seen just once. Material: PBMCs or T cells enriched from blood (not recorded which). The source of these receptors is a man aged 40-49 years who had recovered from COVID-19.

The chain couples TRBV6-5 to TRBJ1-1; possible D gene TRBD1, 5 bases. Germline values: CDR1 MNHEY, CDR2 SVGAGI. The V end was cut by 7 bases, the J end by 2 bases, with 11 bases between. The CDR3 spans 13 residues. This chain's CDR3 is CASNRQPNTEAFF. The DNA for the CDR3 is TGTGCCAGCAATCGACAGCCTAACACTGAAGCTTTCTTT.

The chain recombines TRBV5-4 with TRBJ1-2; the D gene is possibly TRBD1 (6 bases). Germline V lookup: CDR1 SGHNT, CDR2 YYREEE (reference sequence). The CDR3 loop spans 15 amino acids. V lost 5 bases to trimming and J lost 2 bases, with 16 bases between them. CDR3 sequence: CASSSNRDINYGYTF. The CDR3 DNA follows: TGTGCCAGCAGTTCCAACCGGGACATAAACTATGGCTACACCTTC. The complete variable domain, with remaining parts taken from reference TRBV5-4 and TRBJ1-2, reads ETGVTQSPTHLIKTRGQQVTLRCSSQSGHNTVSWYQQALGQGPQFIFQYYREEENGRGNFPPRFSGLQFPNYSSELNVNALELDDSALYLCASSSNRDINYGYTFGSGTRLTVV.

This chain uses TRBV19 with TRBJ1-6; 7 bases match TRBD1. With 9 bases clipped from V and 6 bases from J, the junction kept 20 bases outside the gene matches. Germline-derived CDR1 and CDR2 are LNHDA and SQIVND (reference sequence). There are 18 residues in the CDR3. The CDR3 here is CASSDQSQGVGTNSPLHF. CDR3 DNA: TGTGCCAGCTCCGACCAAAGCCAGGGGGTGGGGACTAATTCACCCCTCCACTTT.

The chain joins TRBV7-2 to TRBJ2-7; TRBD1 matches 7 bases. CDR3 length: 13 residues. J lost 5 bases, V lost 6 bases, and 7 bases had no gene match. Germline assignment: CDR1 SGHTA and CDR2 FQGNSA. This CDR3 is CASRWTGLHEQYF. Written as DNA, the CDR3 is TGTGCCAGCAGATGGACAGGACTTCACGAGCAGTACTTC.

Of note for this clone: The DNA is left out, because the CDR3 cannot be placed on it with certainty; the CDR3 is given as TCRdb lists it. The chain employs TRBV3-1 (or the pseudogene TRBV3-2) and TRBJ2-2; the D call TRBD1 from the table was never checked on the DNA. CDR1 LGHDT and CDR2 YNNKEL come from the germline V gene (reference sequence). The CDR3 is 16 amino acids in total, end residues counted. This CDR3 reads CASSQDFRARAGELFF.

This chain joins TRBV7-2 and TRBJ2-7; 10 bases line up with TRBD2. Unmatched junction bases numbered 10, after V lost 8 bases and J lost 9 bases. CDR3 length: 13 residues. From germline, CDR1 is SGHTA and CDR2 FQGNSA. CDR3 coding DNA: TGTGCCAGCTGGGACCTAGCGGGAGCATTGCAGTACTTC. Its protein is CASWDLAGALQYF. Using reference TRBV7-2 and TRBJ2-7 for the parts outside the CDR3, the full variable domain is GAGVSQSPSNKVTEKGKDVELRCDPISGHTALYWYRQSLGQGLEFLIYFQGNSAPDKSGLPSDRFSAERTGGSVSTLTIQRTQQEDSAVYLCASWDLAGALQYFGPGTRLTVT.

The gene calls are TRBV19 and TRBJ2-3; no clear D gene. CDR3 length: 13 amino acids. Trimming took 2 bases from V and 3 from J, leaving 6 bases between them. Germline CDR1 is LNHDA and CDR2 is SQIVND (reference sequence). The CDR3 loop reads CASSIPETDTQYF. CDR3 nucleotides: TGTGCCAGTAGTATACCCGAGACAGATACGCAGTATTTT.

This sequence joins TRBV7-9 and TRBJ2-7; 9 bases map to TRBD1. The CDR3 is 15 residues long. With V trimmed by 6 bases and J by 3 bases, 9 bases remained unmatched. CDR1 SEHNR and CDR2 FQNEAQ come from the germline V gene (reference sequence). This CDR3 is CASSIRDREGYEQYF. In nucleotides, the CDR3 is TGTGCCAGCAGTATCCGGGACAGGGAGGGCTACGAGCAGTACTTC.

CDR3 amino acids: CASSKAGAEYEQYF. The CDR3, as DNA: TGTGCCAGCAGCAAAGCTGGGGCAGAATACGAGCAGTACTTC. The rearrangement links TRBV21-1 to TRBJ2-7; the D segment call TRBD1 is taken from the table without a DNA check. TRBV21-1 is a recognized pseudogene. The CDR3 runs to 14 residues.

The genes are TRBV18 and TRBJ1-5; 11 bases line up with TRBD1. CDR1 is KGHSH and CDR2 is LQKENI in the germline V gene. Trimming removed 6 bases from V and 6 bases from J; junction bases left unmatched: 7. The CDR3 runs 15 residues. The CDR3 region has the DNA TGTGCCAGCTCCCGGGGACAGGGGGAAGGTCAGCCCCAGCATTTT. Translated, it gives CASSRGQGEGQPQHF.

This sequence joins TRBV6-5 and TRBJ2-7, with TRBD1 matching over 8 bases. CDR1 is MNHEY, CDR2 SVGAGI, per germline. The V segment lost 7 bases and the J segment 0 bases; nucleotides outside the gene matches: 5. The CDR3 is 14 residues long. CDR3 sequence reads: CASTPQGVSYEQYF. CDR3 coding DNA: TGTGCCAGCACCCCACAGGGGGTCTCCTACGAGCAGTACTTC.

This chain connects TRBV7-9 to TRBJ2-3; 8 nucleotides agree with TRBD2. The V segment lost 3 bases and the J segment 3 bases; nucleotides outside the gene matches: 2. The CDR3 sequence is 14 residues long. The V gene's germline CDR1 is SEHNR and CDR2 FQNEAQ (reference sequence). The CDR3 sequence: CASSLRGVTDTQYF. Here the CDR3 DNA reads TGTGCCAGCAGCTTGCGGGGGGTTACAGATACGCAGTATTTT.

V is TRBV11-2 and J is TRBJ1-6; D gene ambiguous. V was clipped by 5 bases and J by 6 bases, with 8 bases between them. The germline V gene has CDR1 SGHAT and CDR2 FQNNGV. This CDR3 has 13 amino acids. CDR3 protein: CASSRVSNSPLHF. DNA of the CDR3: TGTGCCAGCAGCCGGGTTTCTAATTCACCCCTCCACTTT.

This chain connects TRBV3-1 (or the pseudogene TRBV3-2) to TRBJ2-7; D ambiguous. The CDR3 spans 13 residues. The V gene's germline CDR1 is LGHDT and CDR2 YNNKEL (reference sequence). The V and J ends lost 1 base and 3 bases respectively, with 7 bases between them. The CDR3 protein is CASSQVLDYEQYF. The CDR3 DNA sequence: TGTGCCAGCAGCCAAGTCCTAGACTACGAGCAGTACTTC.

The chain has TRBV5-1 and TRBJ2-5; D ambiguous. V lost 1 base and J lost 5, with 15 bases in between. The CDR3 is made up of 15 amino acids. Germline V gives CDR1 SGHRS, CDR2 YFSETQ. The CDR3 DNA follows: TGCGCCAGCAGCTTGTCCTCAACATCCATGGAGACCCAGTACTTC. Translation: CASSLSSTSMETQYF.

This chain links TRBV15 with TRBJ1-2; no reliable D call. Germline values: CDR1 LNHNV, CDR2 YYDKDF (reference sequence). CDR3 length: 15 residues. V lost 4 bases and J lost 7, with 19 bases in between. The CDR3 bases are TGTGCCACCAGCACGGAATTTTCTCCGGGATTTGGCTACACCTTC. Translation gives CATSTEFSPGFGYTF.

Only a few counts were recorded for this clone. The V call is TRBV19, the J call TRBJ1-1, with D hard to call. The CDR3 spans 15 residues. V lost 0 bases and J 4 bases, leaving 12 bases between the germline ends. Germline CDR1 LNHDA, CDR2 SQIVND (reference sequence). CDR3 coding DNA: TGTGCCAGTAGTATAGAGAGGAATGTGCCCACTGAAGCTTTCTTT. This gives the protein CASSIERNVPTEAFF.